This TCR beta chain is drawn from a study of shared clonotypes between healthy human individuals. Naive CD8 populations comprised CD45RO-negative cells positively selected for CCR7, excluding terminally differentiated effector memory CD45RA+ cells. Genomic DNA of each subset was evenly split across several immunoSEQ plates. Sequencing used immunoSEQ multiplex PCR; TCRdb keeps in-frame clones, though not all of them. The sample shows around 2,000,000 clones, roughly 91% of them seen only once. The length of the CDR3 is 14 residues. Germline V gene lookup returns CDR1 SEHNR and CDR2 FQNEAQ (reference sequence). With V trimmed by 0 bases and J by 7 bases, 1 base remained unmatched. Study results and limitations: Since donors were few, the genetic and exposure-history diversity represented was limited. Relative to their counterparts shared across all four donors, non-shared clonotypes exhibited diminished generation probabilities. In four donors, around 5% of naive CD4 clonotypes appeared in common.

For this clone: Its specificity is not known.

This TCR came from a man younger than 35 in good health. Some clones in this sample may be carry-over from other donors' samples. The sequenced material came from naive CD8+ T cells from PBMCs. The rearrangement links TRBV7-9 to TRBJ1-2, with 11 nucleotides matching TRBD1. In DNA form, the CDR3 reads TGTGCCAGCAGCTTAGCGGACAGGGGGCTTGGCTACACCTTC. It specifies CASSLADRGLGYTF.